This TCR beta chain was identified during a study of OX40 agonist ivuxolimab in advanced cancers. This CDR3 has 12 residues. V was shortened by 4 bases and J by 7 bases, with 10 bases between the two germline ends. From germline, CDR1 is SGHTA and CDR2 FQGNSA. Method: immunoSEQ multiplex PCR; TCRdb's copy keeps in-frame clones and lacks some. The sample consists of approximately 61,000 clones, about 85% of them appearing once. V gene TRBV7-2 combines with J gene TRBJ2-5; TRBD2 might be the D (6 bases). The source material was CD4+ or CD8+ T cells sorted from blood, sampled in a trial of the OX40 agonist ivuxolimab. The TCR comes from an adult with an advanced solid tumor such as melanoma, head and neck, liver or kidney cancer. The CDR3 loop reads CASSSSVGTQYF. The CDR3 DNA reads TGTGCCAGCAGCTCTAGCGTGGGGACCCAGTACTTC.